Below, 31 T cell receptor beta chains from the same sample are listed, as sequenced in a study of identical twins. Using its own MiXCR run on the 5' RACE reads, TCRdb lists one record per CDR3 protein. The table lists fewer than 500,000 distinct CDR3 sequences, roughly an eighth of them singletons. The data also belong to a second study, concerning yellow fever vaccine responses in identical twins.

Sample: CD4+ T cells sorted from blood. The receptors were gathered from a woman younger than 35 in good health.

The sample holds many counts of this clonotype. V and J are TRBV21-1 and TRBJ2-3; the table's D gene call, TRBD2, was not cross checked with the DNA. TRBV21-1 is noted as a pseudogene. This CDR3 is built from 16 residues. The CDR3 DNA reads as TGTGCCAGCAGCAAAGGAGGGCAGCCAAACACAGATACGCAGTATTTT. Translating gives CASSKGGQPNTDTQYF.

The chain has TRBV11-2 and TRBJ2-5; D is perhaps TRBD2 (6 bases). V lost 5 bases and J lost 5, with 18 bases in between. The length of the CDR3 is 15 residues. From germline, CDR1 is SGHAT and CDR2 FQNNGV. In nucleotides, the CDR3 is TGTGCCAGCAGCAGCGCCGGGACTGATGGGGAGACCCAGTACTTC. Translation: CASSSAGTDGETQYF. Full variable domain (outside the CDR3, taken from reference TRBV11-2 and TRBJ2-5): EAGVAQSPRYKIIEKRQSVAFWCNPISGHATLYWYQQILGQGPKLLIQFQNNGVVDDSQLPKDRFSAERLKGVDSTLKIQPAKLEDSAVYLCASSSAGTDGETQYFGPGTRLLVL.

This clonotype appeared a few times. V usage is TRBV29-1 and J usage is TRBJ1-2, with TRBD1 identical over 7 bases. This CDR3 is built from 14 residues. Germline V lookup: CDR1 SQVTM, CDR2 ANQGSEA. The V and J ends lost 3 bases and 4 bases, in that order; junction bases with no gene match: 8. Here the CDR3 DNA reads TGCAGCGTTGAGAAGGGGGACAGTTTCTATGGCTACACCTTC. This gives the protein CSVEKGDSFYGYTF.

The chain joins TRBV5-1 to TRBJ1-5; D is unclear. V gave up 4 bases and J gave up 2 bases, with 7 bases separating them. Germline CDR1 is SGHRS and CDR2 is YFSETQ. This CDR3 has 13 residues. The CDR3 nucleotides are TGCGCCAGCAGCCGGGATGGCAATCAGCCCCAGCATTTT. Protein product: CASSRDGNQPQHF. The entire variable domain, with the rest obtained from reference TRBV5-1 and TRBJ1-5, is as follows: KAGVTQTPRYLIKTRGQQVTLSCSPISGHRSVSWYQQTPGQGLQFLFEYFSETQRNKGNFPGRFSGRQFSNSRSEMNVSTLELGDSALYLCASSRDGNQPQHFGDGTRLSIL.

The CDR3, as DNA: TGTGCCAGCAGGACGTACTCCTACAATGAGCAGTTCTTC. Residues: CASRTYSYNEQFF. The gene calls are TRBV2 and TRBJ2-1; D is unclear. CDR1 SNHLY and CDR2 FYNNEI come from the germline V gene. The CDR3 spans 13 residues. Trimming took 6 bases from V and 0 from J, leaving 6 bases between them.

This clonotype has more than one count but fewer than ten. The genes are TRBV5-1 and TRBJ2-1; D gene ambiguous. V shed 0 bases and J shed 7 bases, with 5 bases lying between them. This CDR3 has 12 residues. Germline V gives CDR1 SGHRS, CDR2 YFSETQ. The CDR3 is CASSLGANEQFF. In DNA form, the CDR3 reads TGCGCCAGCAGCTTGGGAGCGAATGAGCAGTTCTTC.

This clonotype was detected many times. The chain combines TRBV7-2 with TRBJ2-6; D perhaps matches TRBD2 (5 bases). The germline V gene encodes CDR1 SGHTA and CDR2 FQGNSA. The CDR3 length is 17 residues. V shed 1 base and J shed 1 base, with 11 bases lying between them. The DNA of the CDR3 is TGTGCCAGCAGCTTAGGGGTATCGGGGTCTGGGGCCAACGTCCTGACTTTC. Its translation is CASSLGVSGSGANVLTF.

The rearrangement joins TRBV7-2 to TRBJ1-6, with D possibly being TRBD1 (5 bases). Germline V gives CDR1 SGHTA, CDR2 FQGNSA. The CDR3 has 16 amino acids. V dropped 4 bases and J dropped 9 bases, with 19 bases sitting between them. As DNA, the CDR3 is TGTGCCAGCAGCTCCGGTCGGGGGTTTAAGGGTTCACCCCTCCACTTT. Residues: CASSSGRGFKGSPLHF.

V and J are TRBV5-1 and TRBJ2-7; no clear D gene. The germline V gene encodes CDR1 SGHRS and CDR2 YFSETQ. Trimming stripped 1 base from V and 6 bases from J, with 8 bases between. The CDR3 contains 12 residues. The DNA of the CDR3 is TGCGCCAGCAGCTTGATTTTAACCGAGCAGTACTTC. Protein: CASSLILTEQYF.

The CDR3 DNA reads TGTGCCAGCAGCTTAAACTTAGCGGGGGGGCTTGGTGAGACCCAGTACTTC. Translating gives CASSLNLAGGLGETQYF. The V and J genes are TRBV7-2 and TRBJ2-5; 11 bases match TRBD2. The germline V gene encodes CDR1 SGHTA and CDR2 FQGNSA. The CDR3 totals 17 residues. Germline trimming cut 2 bases from V and 5 bases from J; bases unmatched to any gene: 10.

This clonotype has a handful of counts. The V and J genes are TRBV9 and TRBJ2-1, with D perhaps matching TRBD1 (6 bases). This CDR3 has 15 amino acids. Germline CDR1 reads SGDLS; CDR2 reads YYNGEE. V shed 3 bases and J shed 0 bases, with 10 bases lying between them. CDR3 residues: CASSAGQSSYNEQFF. Written as DNA, the CDR3 is TGTGCCAGCAGCGCCGGACAGAGCTCCTACAATGAGCAGTTCTTC.

Details on this clonotype: The conserved closing phenylalanine or tryptophan is absent in this CDR3, likely reflecting a read error. The gene calls are TRBV5-1 and TRBJ2-1; no clear D. The V gene's germline CDR1 is SGHRS and CDR2 YFSETQ. This CDR3 spans 16 amino acids. V was clipped by 3 bases and J by 8 bases, with 21 bases between them. The CDR3 bases are TGCGCCAGCAGCTCAGGCGCGAACCCCGGTTTATATGAGCAGTTCCTC. As protein: CASSSGANPGLYEQFL.

This clonotype was seen many times. The CDR3 loop reads CASSQKVAGVTSTDTQYF. CDR3 coding DNA: TGCGCCAGCAGCCAAAAGGTGGCAGGAGTAACTAGCACAGATACGCAGTATTTT. This sequence joins TRBV5-1 and TRBJ2-3; the D is unclear. Germline values: CDR1 SGHRS, CDR2 YFSETQ. V lost 4 bases and J 0 bases, leaving 21 bases between the germline ends. CDR3 length: 18 residues.

This clonotype has ten or more counts. V usage is TRBV10-3 and J usage is TRBJ2-6; TRBD1 agrees at 8 bases. This CDR3 has 17 amino acids. The germline CDR1 and CDR2 sequences are ENHRY and SYGVKD. V shed 4 bases and J 2 bases; nucleotides not matched to a gene: 7. CDR3 nucleotides: TGTGCCATCAGTGCGTCAGGACAGGGACCTGGGGCCAACGTCCTGACTTTC. It specifies CAISASGQGPGANVLTF.

This clonotype occurred a few times. The chain joins TRBV3-1 to TRBJ2-2; weak D call: TRBD2 (6 bases). CDR3 length: 18 amino acids. Germline CDR1 reads LGHDT; CDR2 reads YNNKEL (reference sequence). V shed 4 bases and J shed 7 bases, with 25 bases lying between them. CDR3 bases: TGTGCCAGCAGCCCCATCAGGCTAGCGACAACAAGGGGCGGGGAGCTGTTTTTT. Translating gives CASSPIRLATTRGGELFF.

The chain employs TRBV2 and TRBJ2-7, with 9 bases identical to TRBD1. Germline V gene data show CDR1 as SNHLY and CDR2 as FYNNEI. The CDR3 is 13 amino acids. J was trimmed by 6 bases and V by 8 bases; bases with no gene match: 8. The CDR3 DNA sequence: TGTGCCAGCGTCCGGGACAGGGCCCGCGAGCAGTACTTC. This encodes CASVRDRAREQYF.

The table lists this clonotype with a few counts. This sequence joins TRBV6-5 and TRBJ2-3; D may be TRBD1 (5 bases). CDR3 size: 15 residues. V was clipped by 6 bases and J by 3 bases, with 16 bases between them. Looked up from germline, CDR1 is MNHEY and CDR2 is SVGAGI. The CDR3 coding sequence is TGTGCCAGCAGCTACCGCGACAGTTCGACAGATACGCAGTATTTT. It is translated as CASSYRDSSTDTQYF.

This clonotype was recorded many times. This sequence joins TRBV7-2 and TRBJ2-3; D gene ambiguous. Trimming shortened V by 1 base and J by 0 bases, and 8 bases separated the two germline ends. The CDR3 consists of 15 residues. In germline, CDR1 is SGHTA, CDR2 FQGNSA. The CDR3 loop is CASSLDLGSTDTQYF. The CDR3 bases are TGTGCCAGCAGCTTAGACCTAGGAAGCACAGATACGCAGTATTTT.

This clonotype has more than one count but fewer than ten. The V gene is TRBV28, the J gene TRBJ2-5; 8 nucleotides line up with TRBD1. CDR3 length equals 16 residues. Per the germline V gene, CDR1 is MDHEN and CDR2 is SYDVKM. The trim removed 6 bases at V and 5 bases at J, leaving 14 bases unmatched. CDR3 in amino acids: CASSLGVQGVGETQYF. CDR3 nucleotide sequence: TGTGCCAGCAGCCTGGGGGTACAGGGGGTCGGGGAGACCCAGTACTTC.

This clonotype has at least ten counts. The chain combines TRBV12-3 or TRBV12-4 with TRBJ1-4, with D possibly TRBD1 on 6 matching bases. CDR3 length: 14 amino acids. The V end was cut by 2 bases, the J end by 7 bases, with 11 bases between. Here the CDR3 reads CASSLTGAGEKLFF. CDR3 DNA: TGTGCCAGCAGTTTAACGGGGGCGGGTGAAAAACTGTTTTTT.

This clonotype was detected ten times or more. V usage is TRBV28 and J usage is TRBJ1-2; D is possibly TRBD1 (6 bases). This CDR3 has 12 amino acids. Between the trimmed V and J ends, which lost 3 bases and 6 bases, there was a span of 8 bases. The germline V gene encodes CDR1 MDHEN and CDR2 SYDVKM. This CDR3 reads CASSLPGDGYTF. The CDR3 nucleotides are TGTGCCAGCAGTTTGCCAGGGGATGGCTACACCTTC.

There are a few counts of this clonotype. This chain uses TRBV7-9 with TRBJ2-2, with 7 bases that match TRBD2. V lost 5 bases and J lost 4; bases outside the gene matches: 10. The CDR3 is made up of 16 amino acids. Looked up from germline, CDR1 is SEHNR and CDR2 is FQNEAQ (reference sequence). The CDR3 loop reads CASSVSPGTTTGELFF. The CDR3 region has the DNA TGTGCCAGCAGCGTCTCCCCCGGGACTACCACCGGGGAGCTGTTTTTT.

This chain connects TRBV4-3 to TRBJ2-1, with 9 nucleotides matching TRBD2. V was pared by 0 bases and J by 2 bases, with 11 bases of the junction left unmatched. The CDR3 spans 19 residues. Germline values: CDR1 LGHNA, CDR2 YSLEER. This CDR3 reads CASSQDWAGGSVAYNEQFF. For the CDR3, the DNA is TGCGCCAGCAGCCAAGATTGGGCGGGGGGGAGCGTCGCCTACAATGAGCAGTTCTTC.

V gene TRBV21-1 combines with J gene TRBJ2-7; TRBD2, the table's D call, was not compared with the DNA. TRBV21-1 is a listed pseudogene. This CDR3 contains 18 residues. The CDR3 DNA reads as TGTGCCAGCAGCCTACCAAGGACTAGCGGGTCGAGCTCCTACGAGCAGTACTTC. Its protein product is CASSLPRTSGSSSYEQYF.

The table lists this clonotype with many counts. The chain employs TRBV6-1 and TRBJ1-1, with D maybe TRBD1 (5 bases). This CDR3 comprises 13 residues. The ends were cut back, 7 bases at V and 2 bases at J, with 11 bases in the middle. Germline CDR1 MNHNS, CDR2 SASEGT. The CDR3 here is CASIRRGNTEAFF. The CDR3 DNA reads as TGTGCCAGCATACGGAGGGGTAACACTGAAGCTTTCTTT.

This clonotype was recorded many times. V gene TRBV7-2 combines with J gene TRBJ2-7, with 8 positions matching TRBD2. Germline-derived CDR1 and CDR2 are SGHTA and FQGNSA. The CDR3 runs 15 residues. V lost 1 base and J lost 3; bases outside the gene matches: 5. CDR3 DNA sequence: TGTGCCAGCAGCTTAGGTGTTGGGACTAGCTACGAGCAGTACTTC. It yields the protein CASSLGVGTSYEQYF.

This clonotype was seen a few times. The chain carries TRBV5-1 and TRBJ2-1; D perhaps matches TRBD2 (6 bases). The V gene lost 3 bases and the J gene lost 0 bases, with 22 bases spanning the gap. Germline V CDR1 and CDR2: SGHRS, YFSETQ. The CDR3 is 19 amino acids. The CDR3 here is CASSSLGDSSLSSYNEQFF. CDR3 DNA: TGCGCCAGCAGCTCCCTGGGGGACTCTAGCTTAAGCTCCTACAATGAGCAGTTCTTC.

The chain's CDR3 is CASSYPPGQGARYNEQFF. The CDR3 DNA is TGTGCCAGCAGTTACCCCCCGGGACAGGGGGCGAGGTACAATGAGCAGTTCTTC. The gene calls are TRBV6-5 and TRBJ2-1; 12 positions agree with TRBD1. From germline, CDR1 is MNHEY and CDR2 SVGAGI. The CDR3 is 18 amino acids. J was trimmed by 4 bases and V by 2 bases; bases with no gene match: 9.

V usage is TRBV3-1 and J usage is TRBJ2-3; D is possibly TRBD1 (6 bases). Germline CDR1 LGHDT, CDR2 YNNKEL (reference sequence). Trimming removed 1 base at V and 7 bases at J, with 18 bases between. CDR3 length: 16 residues. The CDR3 region has the DNA TGTGCCAGCAGCCAAGGAGGGGGTAGCGCGAGAAATACGCAGTATTTT. It codes for CASSQGGGSARNTQYF.

This clonotype was counted only a few times. This chain links TRBV5-1 with TRBJ2-3, with D perhaps TRBD1 (5 bases). The CDR3 is 14 residues long. V was shortened by 0 bases and J by 6 bases, with 11 bases between the two germline ends. Germline CDR1 SGHRS, CDR2 YFSETQ. CDR3 nucleotides: TGCGCCAGCAGCTTGGACAGGTCGGCGGATACGCAGTATTTT. Amino acids: CASSLDRSADTQYF.

The chain is built from TRBV3-1 and TRBJ2-2, with no clear D. The germline V and J ends were trimmed by 0 bases and 3 bases, with 11 bases remaining between them. The germline V gene has CDR1 LGHDT and CDR2 YNNKEL (reference sequence). This CDR3 contains 16 residues. In DNA, the CDR3 is TGTGCCAGCAGCCAAGAGGATCTCGGGTACACCGGGGAGCTGTTTTTT. This translates into CASSQEDLGYTGELFF.